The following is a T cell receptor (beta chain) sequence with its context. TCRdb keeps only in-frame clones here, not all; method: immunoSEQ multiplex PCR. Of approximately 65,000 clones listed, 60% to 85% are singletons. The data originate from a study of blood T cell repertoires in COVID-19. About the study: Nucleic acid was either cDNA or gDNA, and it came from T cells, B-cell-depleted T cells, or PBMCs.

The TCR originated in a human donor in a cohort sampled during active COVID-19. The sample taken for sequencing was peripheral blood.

CDR3 sequence: CASSLSFVTDTQYF. In DNA, the CDR3 is TGTGCCAGCAGTTTATCCTTTGTTACAGATACGCAGTATTTT. The chain uses TRBV28 and TRBJ2-3; no reliable D call. The CDR3 length is 14 residues. The germline V gene has CDR1 MDHEN and CDR2 SYDVKM. V was shortened by 1 base and J by 3 bases, with 8 bases between the two germline ends.